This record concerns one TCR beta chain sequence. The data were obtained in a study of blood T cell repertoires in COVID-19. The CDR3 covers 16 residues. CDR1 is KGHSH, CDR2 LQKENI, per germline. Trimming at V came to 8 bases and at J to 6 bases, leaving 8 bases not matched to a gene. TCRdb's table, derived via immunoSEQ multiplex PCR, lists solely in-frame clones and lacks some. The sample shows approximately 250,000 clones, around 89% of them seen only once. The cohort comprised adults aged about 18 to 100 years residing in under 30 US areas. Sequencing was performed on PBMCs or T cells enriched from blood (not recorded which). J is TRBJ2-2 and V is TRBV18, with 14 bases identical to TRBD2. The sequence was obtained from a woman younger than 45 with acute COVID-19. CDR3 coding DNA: TGTGCCAGCCCGACTAGCGGGAGGGCCGGCGCCGGGGAGCTGTTTTTT. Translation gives CASPTSGRAGAGELFF.